This T cell receptor (beta chain) was sequenced for a study of Graves' ophthalmopathy and Graves' hyperthyroidism. This clonotype has at least ten counts. V gave up 0 bases and J gave up 5 bases, with 7 bases separating them. This CDR3 comprises 13 residues. CDR1 MNHEY and CDR2 SVGEGT come from the germline V gene. The hyperthyroidism patients had a new diagnosis of under 2 months' duration and were aged 18 to 65. Exclusion covered patients with other autoimmune diseases or uncontrolled infections (as well as pregnancy or lactation). Amplification targeted the TCR beta CDR3 regions, with RNA transcripts as the source material. First-round RT-PCR employed HTBI primers, with a second-round multiplex PCR after it. One entry per CDR3 protein, called by TCRdb with MiXCR from the multiplex PCR reads. This sample has around 1.1 million distinct CDR3 sequences, with about 40% found just once.

The chain joins TRBV6-2 or TRBV6-3 to TRBJ2-5; D is unresolved. The source is an adult man with Graves' hyperthyroidism. The specimen was peripheral blood or thyroid tissue (not recorded which). DNA for the CDR3: TGTGCCAGCAGTTACTCATCTTCTGAGACCCAGTACTTC. It codes for CASSYSSSETQYF.